This TCR beta chain was recovered during a study of blood T cell repertoires in COVID-19. In the study overall: Italy, Spain and the United States were the sources of the convalescent and acute COVID-19 samples.

The data were produced by immunoSEQ multiplex PCR, yet TCRdb's version contains in-frame clones alone and is incomplete. Of some 70,000 clones in the sample, around 89% were seen once. The TCR was taken from a man in his 60s with acute or convalescent COVID-19. Material: peripheral blood.

As DNA, the CDR3 is TGCGCCAGCAGCCCCGGGACAGGGGTATCCTATGGCTACACCTTC. This translates into CASSPGTGVSYGYTF. This rearrangement joins TRBV5-1 to TRBJ1-2, with 10 nucleotides matching TRBD1. The CDR3 is 15 residues long. Trimming at V came to 4 bases and at J to 4 bases, leaving 7 bases not matched to a gene. From germline, CDR1 is SGHRS and CDR2 YFSETQ.